This T cell receptor (beta chain) was retrieved from a study of T cells in Graves' hyperthyroidism and ophthalmopathy. Amplification of TCR beta CDR3 regions used RNA as the template. Carried out on the TCR CDR3, a first-round RT-PCR used the HTBI primer set. Via MiXCR, TCRdb re-called the multiplex PCR reads, giving one row per CDR3 protein. The data show about 260,000 distinct CDR3 sequences, 25% to 30% seen once. Source material for PBMCs was around 10 ml fresh peripheral blood. The germline V gene encodes CDR1 KGHDR and CDR2 SFDVKD. The V end lost 5 bases, the J end lost 7 bases, and 13 bases lay between the germline ends. The length of the CDR3 is 13 residues.

J is TRBJ1-2 and V is TRBV24-1; D gene unclear. The sequence was collected from a middle-aged man with Graves' hyperthyroidism that later progressed to Graves' ophthalmopathy. Sequenced: blood. For the CDR3, the DNA is TGTGCCACCAGTGTAACAGACCTGTTTGGCTACACCTTC. Translation: CATSVTDLFGYTF.